A selection of T cell receptor beta chains follows, all from one sample in a study of blood T cell repertoires in COVID-19. Clones were sequenced by immunoSEQ multiplex PCR, and TCRdb holds only the in-frame ones, with some missing. The sample contains 110,000 to 150,000 clones, approximately 84% of which appear only once. Sequenced input: peripheral blood. The receptors were gathered from a human donor in a cohort sampled during active COVID-19. CDR3s include the opening cysteine and the closing phenylalanine or tryptophan. The D gene is left open where the match is weak. Not every row has a clone size; where given, it reads once, few, many or a size class.

cdr3_aa	cdr3_nt	v_call	j_call	d_call	clone_size
CSVITGGEFF	TGCAGCGTCATAACAGGGGGAGAGTTCTTC	TRBV29-1	TRBJ2-1	TRBD1	few
CASSYRTTVLYGYTF	TGTGCCAGCAGTTACCGCACCACTGTCCTATATGGCTACACCTTC	TRBV6-5	TRBJ1-2	NA	NA
CASRPLLGQGGTDTQYF	TGCGCCAGCAGACCTTTATTGGGACAGGGGGGCACAGATACGCAGTATTTT	TRBV5-1	TRBJ2-3	TRBD1	NA
CASSAYGNEQFF	TGTGCCAGCAGCGCCTATGGTAATGAGCAGTTCTTC	TRBV9	TRBJ2-1	NA	NA
CASSLVTSGTDTQYF	TGTGCCAGCAGCTTAGTAACTAGCGGTACAGATACGCAGTATTTT	TRBV7-6	TRBJ2-3	TRBD2	NA
CATGGRGLAKNIQYF	TGTGCCACCGGGGGCAGGGGGTTAGCCAAAAACATTCAGTACTTC	TRBV21-1	TRBJ2-4	NA	NA
CASSQLGRKGYTF	TGTGCCAGCAGCCAATTGGGCAGGAAAGGCTACACCTTC	TRBV3-1/TRBV3-2	TRBJ1-2	NA	NA
CASSSGTSGGTDTQYF	TGTGCCAGCAGTAGCGGGACTAGCGGGGGCACAGATACGCAGTATTTT	TRBV6-4	TRBJ2-3	TRBD2	NA
CASPRGGTPVTDTQYF	TGTGCCAGCCCGAGGGGGGGAACTCCTGTCACAGATACGCAGTATTTT	TRBV2	TRBJ2-3	NA	NA
CASSFNLRGAQETQYF	TGTGCCAGCAGCTTTAATCTACGGGGGGCACAAGAGACCCAGTACTTC	TRBV7-2	TRBJ2-5	NA	NA
CASSYDPSPNEKLFF	TGTGCCAGCAGTTACGACCCTAGTCCGAATGAAAAACTGTTTTTT	TRBV6-5	TRBJ1-4	NA	NA
CASTLYLTGMGQPQHF	TGTGCCAGTACCCTATACTTGACAGGGATGGGACAGCCCCAGCATTTT	TRBV19	TRBJ1-5	TRBD1	NA
CASSPLPGGPSNEQFF	TGTGCCAGCAGCCCCCTCCCGGGAGGGCCTTCAAATGAGCAGTTCTTC	TRBV5-4	TRBJ2-1	TRBD2	NA
CASSLRLENTGELFF	TGTGCCAGCAGTTTAAGGCTAGAGAACACCGGGGAGCTGTTTTTT	TRBV27	TRBJ2-2	NA	NA
CASSLAAPGTQYF	TGTGCCAGCAGCTTAGCGGCACCGGGGACCCAGTACTTC	TRBV11-2	TRBJ2-5	NA	NA
CASSYLAGSTDTQYF	TGTGCCAGCAGTTACCTAGCGGGAAGCACAGATACGCAGTATTTT	TRBV6-2/TRBV6-3	TRBJ2-3	TRBD2	once
CASSLPQGHNEKLFF	TGTGCCAGCAGCTTGCCACAGGGACACAATGAAAAACTGTTTTTT	TRBV5-7	TRBJ1-4	NA	once
CAIRTSGPGRINEQFF	TGTGCCATCCGGACTAGCGGGCCCGGTCGGATCAATGAGCAGTTCTTC	TRBV10-3	TRBJ2-1	TRBD2	NA
CASSPRDSNYEQYF	TGTGCCAGCAGCCCAAGGGACAGTAACTACGAGCAGTACTTC	TRBV9	TRBJ2-7	TRBD1	NA
CASSSPGGRRDTQYF	TGTGCCAGTAGTAGTCCGGGGGGGCGAAGAGATACGCAGTATTTT	TRBV19	TRBJ2-3	TRBD2	NA
CASSFRWRDGKNIQYF	TGTGCCAGCAGCTTCCGGTGGAGGGACGGAAAAAACATTCAGTACTTC	TRBV13	TRBJ2-4	NA	NA
CASSSLAEFTDTQYF	TGCGCCAGCAGCTCCCTAGCGGAGTTTACAGATACGCAGTATTTT	TRBV5-1	TRBJ2-3	TRBD2	NA
CATQTGEGNTGELFF	TGTGCCACCCAAACAGGGGAAGGGAACACCGGGGAGCTGTTTTTT	TRBV24-1	TRBJ2-2	TRBD1	NA
CSVLRTGGDHEQYF	TGCAGCGTCCTAAGGACAGGGGGAGACCACGAGCAGTACTTC	TRBV29-1	TRBJ2-7	TRBD1	NA
CASSPLNRERNTEAFF	TGTGCCAGCTCACCATTGAACAGGGAGAGGAACACTGAAGCTTTCTTT	TRBV18	TRBJ1-1	NA	NA